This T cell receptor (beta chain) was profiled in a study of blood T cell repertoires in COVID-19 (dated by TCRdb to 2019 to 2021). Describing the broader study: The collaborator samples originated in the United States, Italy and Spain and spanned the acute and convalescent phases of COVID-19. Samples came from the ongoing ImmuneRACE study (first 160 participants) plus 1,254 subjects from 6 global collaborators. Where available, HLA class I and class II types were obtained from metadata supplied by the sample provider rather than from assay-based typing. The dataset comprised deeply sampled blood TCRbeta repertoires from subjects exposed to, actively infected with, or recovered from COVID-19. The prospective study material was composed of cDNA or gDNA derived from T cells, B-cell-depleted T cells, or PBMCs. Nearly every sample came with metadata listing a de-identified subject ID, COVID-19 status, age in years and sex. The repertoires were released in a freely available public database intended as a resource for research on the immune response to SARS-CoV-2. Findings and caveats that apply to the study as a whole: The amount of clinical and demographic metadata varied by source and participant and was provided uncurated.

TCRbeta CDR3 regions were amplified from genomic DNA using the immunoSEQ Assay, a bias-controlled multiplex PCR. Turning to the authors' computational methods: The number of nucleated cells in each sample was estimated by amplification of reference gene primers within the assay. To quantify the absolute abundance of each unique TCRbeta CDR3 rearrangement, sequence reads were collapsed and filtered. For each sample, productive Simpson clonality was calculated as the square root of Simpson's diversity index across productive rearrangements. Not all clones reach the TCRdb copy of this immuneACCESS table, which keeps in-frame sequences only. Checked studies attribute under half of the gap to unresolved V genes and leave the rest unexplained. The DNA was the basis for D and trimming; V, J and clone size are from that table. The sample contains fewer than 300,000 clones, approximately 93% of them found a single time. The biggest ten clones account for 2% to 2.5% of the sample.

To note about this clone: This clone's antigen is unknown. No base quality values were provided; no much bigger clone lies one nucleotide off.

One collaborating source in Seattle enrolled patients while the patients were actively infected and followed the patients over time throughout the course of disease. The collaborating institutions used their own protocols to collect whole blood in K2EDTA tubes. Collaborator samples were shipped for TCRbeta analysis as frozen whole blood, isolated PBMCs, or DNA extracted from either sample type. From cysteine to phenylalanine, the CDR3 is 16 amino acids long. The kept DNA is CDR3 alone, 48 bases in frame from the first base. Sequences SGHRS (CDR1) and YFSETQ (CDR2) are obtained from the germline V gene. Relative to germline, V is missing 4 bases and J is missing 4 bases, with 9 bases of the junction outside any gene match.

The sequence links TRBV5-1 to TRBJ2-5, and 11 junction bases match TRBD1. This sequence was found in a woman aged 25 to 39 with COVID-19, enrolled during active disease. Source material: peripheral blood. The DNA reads TGCGCCAGCAGCCCTGGACAGGGGGCAGTGGTAGAGACCCAGTACTTC. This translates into CASSPGQGAVVETQYF.